This TCR beta chain comes out of a study of cytomegalovirus exposure and HLA in healthy donors. General observations from the study: Researchers left out some V segments, among them TRBV6-2 and TRBV6-3, as indistinguishable.

Remarks on this clone: Its target is unknown.

60 Vbeta and 13 Jbeta primers were used in PCR. Some clones are missing from TCRdb's copy, which holds only in-frame ones; the method was immunoSEQ multiplex PCR. The sample consists of under 200,000 clones, roughly 85% of them appearing once. The germline V gene encodes CDR1 ENHRY and CDR2 SYGVKD. V dropped 9 bases and J dropped 7; count of bases not matched to a gene: 12. The CDR3 length is 14 residues. The clonotype was recovered from a woman between 50 and 59 years old in good health and CMV-seronegative. The V and J genes are TRBV10-3 and TRBJ2-3, with 8 bases matching TRBD1. Specimen: PBMCs. The CDR3 reads CAIQNRDRQNTQYF. The CDR3 DNA follows: TGTGCCATTCAAAACCGGGACAGGCAAAATACGCAGTATTTT.